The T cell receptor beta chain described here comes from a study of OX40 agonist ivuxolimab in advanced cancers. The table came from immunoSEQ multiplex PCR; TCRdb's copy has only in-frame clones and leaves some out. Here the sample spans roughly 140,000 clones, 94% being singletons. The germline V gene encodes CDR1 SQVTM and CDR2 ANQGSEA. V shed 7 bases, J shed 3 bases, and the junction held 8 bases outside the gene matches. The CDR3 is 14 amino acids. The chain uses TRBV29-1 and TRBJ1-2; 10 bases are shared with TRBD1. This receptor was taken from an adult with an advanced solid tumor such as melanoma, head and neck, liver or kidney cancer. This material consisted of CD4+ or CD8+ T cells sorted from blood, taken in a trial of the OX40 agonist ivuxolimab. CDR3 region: CSAMGQGFDYGYTF. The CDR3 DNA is TGCAGCGCCATGGGACAGGGGTTCGACTATGGCTACACCTTC. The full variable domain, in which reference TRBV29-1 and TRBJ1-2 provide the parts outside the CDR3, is SAVISQKPSRDICQRGTSLTIQCQVDSQVTMMFWYRQQPGQSLTLIATANQGSEATYESGFVIDKFPISRPNLTFSTLTVSNMSPEDSSIYLCSAMGQGFDYGYTFGSGTRLTVV.